The next 21 T cell receptor beta chains were all read from a single sample in a study of blood T cell repertoires in COVID-19. Here immunoSEQ multiplex PCR was the method, and the copy in TCRdb shows in-frame clones only, minus some. The sample records 50,000 to 60,000 clones, 88% being singletons. The sequenced sample was peripheral blood. Receptors originate from a man in his sixties with active COVID-19.

About this clone itself: Compared with germline, one end of the junction differs, possibly owing to a read error. The CDR3 sequence: CASNVVGVVAEAFF. The CDR3 bases are TGTGCCAGCAACGTAGTAGGGGTGGTCGCTGAAGCTTTCTTT. V gene TRBV9 combines with J gene TRBJ1-1; D may be TRBD1 (5 bases). Germline V gene sequence: CDR1 SGDLS, CDR2 YYNGEE. The CDR3 covers 14 residues.

The gene calls are TRBV28 and TRBJ2-3; TRBD2 matches 9 bases. This CDR3 has 15 residues. The ends lost 3 bases at V and 1 base at J; junction bases unmatched: 2. From germline, CDR1 is MDHEN and CDR2 SYDVKM. This CDR3 reads CASSFASGGTDTQYF. In nucleotides, the CDR3 is TGTGCCAGCAGTTTCGCTAGCGGGGGCACAGATACGCAGTATTTT. Looking up the rest from reference TRBV28 and TRBJ2-3 gives the full variable domain: DVKVTQSSRYLVKRTGEKVFLECVQDMDHENMFWYRQDPGLGLRLIYFSYDVKMKEKGDIPEGYSVSREKKERFSLILESASTNQTSMYLCASSFASGGTDTQYFGPGTRLTVL.

The chain links TRBV6-6 to TRBJ1-3; 8 positions agree with TRBD1. V trimming: 2 bases; J trimming: 0 bases; junction bases outside the gene matches: 0. From germline, CDR1 is MNHNY and CDR2 SVGAGI (reference sequence). The CDR3 consists of 15 residues. CDR3 bases: TGTGCCAGCAGTTACGGACAGGGCTCTGGAAACACCATATATTTT. Its protein product is CASSYGQGSGNTIYF.

The chain is built from TRBV19 and TRBJ2-2, with unresolved D. The length of the CDR3 is 14 residues. The ends were cut back, 3 bases at V and 1 base at J, with 6 bases in the middle. Germline V gene data show CDR1 as LNHDA and CDR2 as SQIVND (reference sequence). In nucleotides, the CDR3 is TGTGCCAGTAGTATCGCCAGGAACACCGGGGAGCTGTTTTTT. As protein: CASSIARNTGELFF. The full variable domain, rest sourced from reference TRBV19 and TRBJ2-2, is DGGITQSPKYLFRKEGQNVTLSCEQNLNHDAMYWYRQDPGQGLRLIYYSQIVNDFQKGDIAEGYSVSREKKESFPLTVTSAQKNPTAFYLCASSIARNTGELFFGEGSRLTVL.

The rearrangement links TRBV7-8 to TRBJ2-1, with D possibly matching TRBD1 (5 bases). V was cut by 2 bases and J by 3 bases, with 11 bases left in between. The germline gives CDR1 SGHVS, CDR2 FQNEAQ. CDR3 length: 15 residues. CDR3 in amino acids: CASSLKGAIYNEQFF. CDR3 coding DNA: TGTGCCAGCAGCTTAAAAGGGGCAATCTACAATGAGCAGTTCTTC.

The rearrangement joins TRBV30 to TRBJ2-5, with TRBD2 matching 7 bases. Germline V CDR1 and CDR2: GTSNPN, SVGIG (reference sequence). This CDR3 has 14 residues. J gave up 3 bases and V 5 bases, and 9 bases lay outside the gene matches. The CDR3 spells CAWEERGIKETQYF. In DNA, the CDR3 is TGTGCCTGGGAAGAGCGGGGAATAAAAGAGACCCAGTACTTC.

The table lists this clone with a few counts. The V call is TRBV6-5, the J call TRBJ1-2; D may be TRBD1 (6 bases). This CDR3 has 13 amino acids. V shed 4 bases and J shed 8 bases, with 14 bases lying between them. Germline loops: CDR1 MNHEY, CDR2 SVGAGI. The CDR3 DNA is TGTGCCAGCAGTTTAGACAGGTCAGGGGGCTACACCTTC. It codes for CASSLDRSGGYTF.

The chain combines TRBV16 with TRBJ1-6; 8 bases agree with TRBD1. This CDR3 is built from 16 residues. After removal of 5 bases from V and 7 bases from J, the junction contained 10 bases not matched to a gene. Germline-derived CDR1 and CDR2 are KGHSY and FQNENV. CDR3 sequence reads: CASSNTDRAGNSPLHF. CDR3 coding DNA: TGTGCCAGCAGCAACACGGACAGGGCGGGGAATTCACCCCTCCACTTT.

This chain uses TRBV5-1 with TRBJ2-1; D possibly corresponds to TRBD2 (5 bases). The CDR3 extends over 13 amino acids. Germline V lookup: CDR1 SGHRS, CDR2 YFSETQ. Trimming took off 1 base at V and 8 bases at J, with 10 bases between the two ends. The DNA of the CDR3 is TGCGCCAGCAGCTTGCTAGCATCAGATGAGCAGTTCTTC. This codes for CASSLLASDEQFF.

The chain links TRBV11-3 to TRBJ2-1; 9 bases line up with TRBD2. After removal of 5 bases from V and 6 bases from J, the junction contained 8 bases not matched to a gene. CDR1 and CDR2 from the germline V gene are SGHNT and YENEEA. CDR3 length: 15 amino acids. This CDR3 is CASSANSGRGNEQFF. The CDR3 nucleotides are TGTGCCAGCAGCGCGAATAGCGGGAGAGGCAATGAGCAGTTCTTC.

The chain has TRBV10-2 and TRBJ2-1, with D possibly TRBD2 on 6 matching bases. V was cut by 3 bases and J by 1 base, with 10 bases left in between. Per the germline V gene, CDR1 is WSHSY and CDR2 is SAAADI. CDR3 length: 15 amino acids. CDR3 amino acids: CASSDFRESYNEQFF. In DNA, the CDR3 is TGCGCCAGCAGTGATTTTCGGGAGTCCTACAATGAGCAGTTCTTC.

The V call is TRBV29-1, the J call TRBJ1-5; TRBD1 might be the D (6 bases). Trimming pared 6 bases from V and 4 bases from J, leaving 19 bases between. The CDR3 is made up of 15 amino acids. CDR1 is SQVTM and CDR2 is ANQGSEA in the germline V gene. The CDR3 here is CSVKLDSQGNQPQHF. The CDR3 DNA sequence: TGCAGCGTGAAATTGGACAGTCAAGGGAATCAGCCCCAGCATTTT. Looking up the rest from reference TRBV29-1 and TRBJ1-5 gives the full variable domain: SAVISQKPSRDICQRGTSLTIQCQVDSQVTMMFWYRQQPGQSLTLIATANQGSEATYESGFVIDKFPISRPNLTFSTLTVSNMSPEDSSIYLCSVKLDSQGNQPQHFGDGTRLSIL.

Worth noting for this clone: An end of the junction differs from the germline gene, which may be a read error. The chain is built from TRBV2 and TRBJ2-5, with 8 bases matching TRBD1. Germline assignment: CDR1 SNHLY and CDR2 FYNNEI. This CDR3 comprises 18 residues. The CDR3 is CVSSESGRSRGRGETQYF. The CDR3 DNA is TGTGTCAGCAGTGAATCAGGCCGTTCCAGGGGGCGCGGGGAGACCCAGTACTTC.

V gene TRBV6-5 combines with J gene TRBJ2-1; 8 nucleotides match TRBD2. Trimming removed 2 bases from V and 9 bases from J; junction bases left unmatched: 6. The CDR3 is made up of 14 amino acids. CDR1 is MNHEY and CDR2 is SVGAGI in the germline V gene. The CDR3 loop reads CASSYRRTSLEQFF. The CDR3 DNA follows: TGTGCCAGCAGTTACCGAAGGACTAGCCTTGAGCAGTTCTTC.

This clone was observed once. The chain links TRBV3-1 (or the pseudogene TRBV3-2) to TRBJ2-3; 8 bases fit TRBD2. V gave up 1 base and J gave up 1 base; unmatched junction bases: 10. The CDR3 contains 18 residues. Germline loops: CDR1 LGHDT, CDR2 YNNKEL (reference sequence). As DNA, the CDR3 is TGTGCCAGCAGCCAAGGGTCGGTAGCGGGACCTGGCACAGATACGCAGTATTTT. Encoded protein: CASSQGSVAGPGTDTQYF.

The rearrangement links TRBV18 to TRBJ1-1; 11 bases are a match to TRBD1. V gave up 4 bases and J gave up 7 bases; unmatched junction bases: 5. Per the germline V gene, CDR1 is KGHSH and CDR2 is LQKENI. The CDR3 loop spans 14 amino acids. CDR3 DNA sequence: TGTGCCAGCTCACGGGACAGGGGGGGCGGTGAAGCTTTCTTT. This codes for CASSRDRGGGEAFF.

CDR3 sequence reads: CASSLAEQGWFYNEQFF. CDR3 coding DNA: TGCGCCAGCAGCCTGGCGGAACAGGGGTGGTTTTACAATGAGCAGTTCTTC. The J gene is TRBJ2-1, the V gene TRBV5-1, with 7 bases aligning to TRBD1. The CDR3 extends over 17 amino acids. Germline V lookup: CDR1 SGHRS, CDR2 YFSETQ. Trimming at V came to 4 bases and at J to 4 bases, leaving 14 bases not matched to a gene.

The gene calls are TRBV2 and TRBJ1-2, with D unresolved. This CDR3 has 15 residues. The germline V gene has CDR1 SNHLY and CDR2 FYNNEI. Trimming took off 7 bases at V and 8 bases at J, with 23 bases between the two ends. DNA for the CDR3: TGTGCCAGCATAGCATTACCCCCTCCCAACAAGGGCTACACCTTC. Amino acid sequence: CASIALPPPNKGYTF.

This chain connects TRBV29-1 to TRBJ2-3; 7 bases are a match to TRBD2. Trimming at V came to 7 bases and at J to 1 base, leaving 14 bases not matched to a gene. CDR3 length: 16 residues. CDR1 and CDR2 from the germline V gene are SQVTM and ANQGSEA. The CDR3 reads CSGANPGTIGTDTQYF. CDR3 DNA: TGCAGCGGTGCCAACCCCGGGACTATCGGCACAGATACGCAGTATTTT.

The gene calls are TRBV5-1 and TRBJ2-1, with TRBD1 matching over 7 bases. The ends lost 4 bases at V and 7 bases at J; junction bases unmatched: 5. CDR1 and CDR2 from the germline V gene are SGHRS and YFSETQ. The CDR3 contains 13 residues. The CDR3 region is CASSIQGRNEQFF. The CDR3 DNA reads TGCGCCAGCAGCATACAGGGGCGGAATGAGCAGTTCTTC.

The chain employs TRBV21-1 and TRBJ2-1; the table names TRBD2, a call not compared with the DNA. TRBV21-1 is shown as a pseudogene. The CDR3 contains 19 residues. CDR3 residues: CASSKKGEKLAGRLNEQFF. In nucleotides, the CDR3 is TGTGCCAGCAGCAAGAAAGGGGAGAAACTAGCGGGTCGCTTGAATGAGCAGTTCTTC.